Presented here are 3 T cell receptor beta chains from one specimen sequenced in a study of CD8 T cells in ankylosing spondylitis. Findings and limits, study-wide: Among TCR beta sequences, a motif of several highly homologous variants appeared characteristic of ankylosing spondylitis blood.

Their cognate antigens are unknown. TCRdb analysed the 5' RACE reads with MiXCR anew, one entry per CDR3 protein. Among approximately 500,000 distinct CDR3 sequences listed, roughly an eighth were seen once. The specimen was blood, either unsorted or a sorted T cell fraction (not recorded which). The receptors derive from a male donor with ankylosing spondylitis.

This clonotype was seen at least ten times. V and J are TRBV12-3 or TRBV12-4 and TRBJ1-5; D is perhaps TRBD1 (5 bases). V lost 5 bases and J lost 3, with 11 bases in between. The CDR3 is 14 residues long. The CDR3 loop reads CASSPTGTNQPQHF. The CDR3 DNA follows: TGTGCCAGCAGTCCCACCGGGACCAATCAGCCCCAGCATTTT.

This clonotype came up a few times. The CDR3 coding sequence is TGTGCCAGCAGCGGACCCTGGGATCCAACTAATGAAAAACTGTTTTTT. Protein: CASSGPWDPTNEKLFF. This chain links TRBV7-9 with TRBJ1-4, with D hard to call. CDR3 size: 16 residues. Germline CDR1 and CDR2: SEHNR and FQNEAQ (reference sequence). Trimming shortened V by 5 bases and J by 0 bases, and 13 bases separated the two germline ends. The complete variable domain, with remaining parts taken from reference TRBV7-9 and TRBJ1-4, reads DTGVSQNPRHKITKRGQNVTFRCDPISEHNRLYWYRQTLGQGPEFLTYFQNEAQLEKSRLLSDRFSAERPKGSFSTLEIQRTEQGDSAMYLCASSGPWDPTNEKLFFGSGTQLSVL.

This clonotype was detected ten times or more. The genes are TRBV10-3 and TRBJ2-3; D is unresolved. Per the germline V gene, CDR1 is ENHRY and CDR2 is SYGVKD. V was cut by 6 bases and J by 4 bases, with 14 bases left in between. CDR3 length: 14 amino acids. In DNA, the CDR3 is TGTGCCATCAGCGTGACCCCTGAGGCAGATACGCAGTATTTT. It specifies CAISVTPEADTQYF.